In this sample, the clone carrying this T cell receptor (beta chain) turned up many times. Its cognate antigen is unknown. PBMCs stored at -80 C, 2 million in total, were the source of the unsorted libraries. This entry is derived from a study of neurological immune-mediated disorders. Points from the study as a whole: No expanded-clone CDR3 amino acid sequence recurred across subjects, suggesting private TCR-beta repertoires. Phylogenetic grouping put 18 of 34 multiple sclerosis patients' repertoires into one related-CDR3 cluster, a possible signature.

CDR1 and CDR2 (germline): SGHRS, YFSETQ. This CDR3 has 15 residues. The J segment lost 4 bases and the V segment lost 4 bases, leaving 10 bases of the junction unmatched. Over 190 million TCR-beta sequences from 15-18 subjects came out of each sequencing run. One entry per CDR3 protein results from TCRdb running MiXCR on the 5' RACE reads. The repertoire consists of 55,000 to 75,000 distinct CDR3 sequences, with roughly 2.5% occurring once and the leading ten covering 2.5% to 3.5%. This clonotype was sampled from a man between 50 and 59 years old with multiple sclerosis. This chain links TRBV5-1 with TRBJ2-5; TRBD2 matches at 7 bases. Sequenced material: PBMCs. CDR3 sequence: CASSLGGGSVETQYF. DNA of the CDR3: TGCGCCAGCAGCCTGGGGGGAGGGTCTGTAGAGACCCAGTACTTC.